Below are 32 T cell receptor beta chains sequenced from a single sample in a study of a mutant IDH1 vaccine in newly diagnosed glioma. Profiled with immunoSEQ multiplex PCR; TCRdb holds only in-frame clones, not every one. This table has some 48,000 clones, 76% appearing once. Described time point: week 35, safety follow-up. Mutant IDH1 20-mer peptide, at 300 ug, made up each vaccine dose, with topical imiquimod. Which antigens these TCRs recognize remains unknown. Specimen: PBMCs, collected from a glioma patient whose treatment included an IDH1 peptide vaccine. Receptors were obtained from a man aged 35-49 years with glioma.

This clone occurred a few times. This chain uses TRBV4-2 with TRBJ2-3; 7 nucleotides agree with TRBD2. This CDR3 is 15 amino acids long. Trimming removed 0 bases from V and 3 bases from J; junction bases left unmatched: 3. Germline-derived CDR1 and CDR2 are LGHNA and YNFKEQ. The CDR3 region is CASSQEAGRTDTQYF. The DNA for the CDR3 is TGTGCCAGCAGCCAAGAGGCCGGGAGGACAGATACGCAGTATTTT.

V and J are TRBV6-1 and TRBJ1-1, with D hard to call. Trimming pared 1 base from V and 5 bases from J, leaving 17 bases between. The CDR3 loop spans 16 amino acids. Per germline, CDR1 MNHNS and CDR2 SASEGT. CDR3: CASSEVRGYGRTEAFF. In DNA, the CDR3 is TGTGCCAGCAGTGAAGTTCGGGGATATGGCAGGACTGAAGCTTTCTTT.

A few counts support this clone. CDR3 amino acids: CAWAGGNTEAFF. DNA of the CDR3: TGTGCCTGGGCGGGGGGGAACACTGAAGCTTTCTTT. The chain recombines TRBV30 with TRBJ1-1; possible D gene TRBD1, 5 bases. Between the trimmed V and J ends, which lost 5 bases and 1 base, there was a span of 8 bases. Germline V gene sequence: CDR1 GTSNPN, CDR2 SVGIG (reference sequence). This CDR3 comprises 12 residues.

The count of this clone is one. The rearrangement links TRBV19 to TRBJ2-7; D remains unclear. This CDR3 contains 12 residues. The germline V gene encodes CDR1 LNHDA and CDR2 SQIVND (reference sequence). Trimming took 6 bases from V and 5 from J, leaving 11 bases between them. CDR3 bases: TGTGCCAGTAGCCTCTTGGGCCACGAGCAGTACTTC. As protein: CASSLLGHEQYF.

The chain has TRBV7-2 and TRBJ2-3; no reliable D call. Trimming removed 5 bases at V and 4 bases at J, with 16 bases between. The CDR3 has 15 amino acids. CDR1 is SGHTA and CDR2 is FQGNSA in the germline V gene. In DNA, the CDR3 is TGTGCCAGCAGCCGCCGGACGTTCTCCGCAGATACGCAGTATTTT. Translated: CASSRRTFSADTQYF.

This CDR3 reads CASSGGLAGGIEQFF. In DNA form, the CDR3 reads TGTGCCAGCAGCGGCGGACTAGCGGGAGGTATTGAGCAGTTCTTC. The rearrangement uses TRBV11-2 and TRBJ2-1, with 14 bases fitting TRBD2. J was trimmed by 9 bases and V by 5 bases; bases with no gene match: 6. This CDR3 contains 15 residues. Germline V lookup: CDR1 SGHAT, CDR2 FQNNGV.

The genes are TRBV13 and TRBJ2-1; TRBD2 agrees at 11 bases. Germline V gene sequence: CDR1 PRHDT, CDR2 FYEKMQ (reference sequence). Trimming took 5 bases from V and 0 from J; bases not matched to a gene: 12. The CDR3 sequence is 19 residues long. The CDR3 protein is CASSPDSLAGGRSYNEQFF. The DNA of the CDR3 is TGTGCCAGCAGCCCCGATTCCCTAGCGGGAGGTCGCTCCTACAATGAGCAGTTCTTC.

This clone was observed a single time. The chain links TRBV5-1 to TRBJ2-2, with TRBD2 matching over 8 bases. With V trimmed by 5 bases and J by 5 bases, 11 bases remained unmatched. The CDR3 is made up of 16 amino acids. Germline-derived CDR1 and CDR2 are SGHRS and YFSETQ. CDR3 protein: CASRRGAGDETGELFF. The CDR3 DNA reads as TGCGCCAGCAGGCGGGGAGCGGGAGATGAGACCGGGGAGCTGTTTTTT.

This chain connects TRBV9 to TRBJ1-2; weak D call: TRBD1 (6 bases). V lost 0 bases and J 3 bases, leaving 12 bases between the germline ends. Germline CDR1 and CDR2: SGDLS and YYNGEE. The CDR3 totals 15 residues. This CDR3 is CASSVAGGADYGYTF. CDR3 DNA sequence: TGTGCCAGCAGCGTAGCTGGGGGGGCGGACTATGGCTACACCTTC.

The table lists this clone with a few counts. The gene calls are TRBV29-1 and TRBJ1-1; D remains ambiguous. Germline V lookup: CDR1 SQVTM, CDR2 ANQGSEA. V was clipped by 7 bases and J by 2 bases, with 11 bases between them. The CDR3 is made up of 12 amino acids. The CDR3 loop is CSAERANTEAFF. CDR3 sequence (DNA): TGCAGCGCCGAACGGGCAAACACTGAAGCTTTCTTT.

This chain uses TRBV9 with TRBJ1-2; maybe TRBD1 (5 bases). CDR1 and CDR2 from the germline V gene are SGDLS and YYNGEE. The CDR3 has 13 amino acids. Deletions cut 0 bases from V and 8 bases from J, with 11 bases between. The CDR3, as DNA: TGTGCCAGCAGCGTAGTCCCAGGGAACGGCTACACCTTC. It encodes CASSVVPGNGYTF.

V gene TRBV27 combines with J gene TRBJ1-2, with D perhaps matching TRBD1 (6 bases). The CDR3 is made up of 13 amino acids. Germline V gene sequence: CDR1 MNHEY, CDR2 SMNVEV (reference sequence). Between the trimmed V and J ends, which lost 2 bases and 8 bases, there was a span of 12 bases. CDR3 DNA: TGTGCCAGCAGTTTAAACAGGGCGGGGGGCTACACCTTC. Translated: CASSLNRAGGYTF.

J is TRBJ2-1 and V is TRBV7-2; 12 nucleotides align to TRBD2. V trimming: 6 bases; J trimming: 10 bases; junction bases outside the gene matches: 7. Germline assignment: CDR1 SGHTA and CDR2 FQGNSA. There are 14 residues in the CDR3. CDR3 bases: TGTGCCAGCAGAGCCACTACTAGCGGGAGGGAGCAGTTCTTC. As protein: CASRATTSGREQFF.

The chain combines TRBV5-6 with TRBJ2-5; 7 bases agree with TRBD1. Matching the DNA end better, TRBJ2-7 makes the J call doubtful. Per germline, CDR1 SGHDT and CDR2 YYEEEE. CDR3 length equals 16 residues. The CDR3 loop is CASSPRGLGNSYEQYF. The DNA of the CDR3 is TGTGCCAGCAGTCCTAGGGGGCTGGGAAACTCCTACGAGCAGTACTTC.

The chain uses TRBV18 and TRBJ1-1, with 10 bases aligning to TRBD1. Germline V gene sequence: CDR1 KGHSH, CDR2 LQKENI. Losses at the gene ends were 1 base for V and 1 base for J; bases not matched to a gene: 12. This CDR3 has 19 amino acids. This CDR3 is CASSPQGMGQGSANTEAFF. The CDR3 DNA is TGTGCCAGCTCACCACAGGGTATGGGACAGGGGAGTGCGAACACTGAAGCTTTCTTT.

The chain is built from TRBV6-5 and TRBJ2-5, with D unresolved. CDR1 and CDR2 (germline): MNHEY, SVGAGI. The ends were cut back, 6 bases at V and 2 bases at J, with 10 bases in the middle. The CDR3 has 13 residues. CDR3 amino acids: CASSTKVQETQYF. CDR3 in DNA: TGTGCCAGCAGCACCAAGGTGCAAGAGACCCAGTACTTC.

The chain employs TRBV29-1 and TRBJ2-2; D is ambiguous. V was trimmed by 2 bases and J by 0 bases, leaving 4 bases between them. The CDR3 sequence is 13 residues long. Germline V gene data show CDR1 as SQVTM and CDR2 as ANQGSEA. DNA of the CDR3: TGCAGCGTTGAAAGGGCGAACACCGGGGAGCTGTTTTTT. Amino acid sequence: CSVERANTGELFF.

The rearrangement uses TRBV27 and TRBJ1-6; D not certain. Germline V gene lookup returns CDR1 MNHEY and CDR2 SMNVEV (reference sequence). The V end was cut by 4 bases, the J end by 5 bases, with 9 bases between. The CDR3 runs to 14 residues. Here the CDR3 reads CASSSGFDNSPLHF. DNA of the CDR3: TGTGCCAGCAGTTCGGGATTCGATAATTCACCCCTCCACTTT.

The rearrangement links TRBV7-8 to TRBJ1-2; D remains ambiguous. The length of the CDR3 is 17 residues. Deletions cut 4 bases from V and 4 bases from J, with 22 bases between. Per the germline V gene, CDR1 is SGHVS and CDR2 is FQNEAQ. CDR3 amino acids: CASSSDEIKSRSYGYTF. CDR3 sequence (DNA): TGTGCCAGCAGCTCGGACGAGATAAAGAGCCGCTCCTATGGCTACACCTTC.

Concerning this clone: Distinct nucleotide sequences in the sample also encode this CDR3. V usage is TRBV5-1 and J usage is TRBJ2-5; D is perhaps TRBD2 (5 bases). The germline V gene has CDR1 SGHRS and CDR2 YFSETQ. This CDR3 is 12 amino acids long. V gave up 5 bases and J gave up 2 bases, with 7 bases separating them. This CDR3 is CASRGGQETQYF. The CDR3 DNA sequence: TGCGCCAGCAGAGGAGGACAAGAGACCCAGTACTTC.

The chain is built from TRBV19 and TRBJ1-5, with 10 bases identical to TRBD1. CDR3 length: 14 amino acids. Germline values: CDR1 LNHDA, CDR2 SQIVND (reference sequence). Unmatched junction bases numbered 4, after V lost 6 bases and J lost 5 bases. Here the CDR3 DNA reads TGTGCCAGTAGGCGACAGGGGGCAGATCAGCCCCAGCATTTT. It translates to CASRRQGADQPQHF.

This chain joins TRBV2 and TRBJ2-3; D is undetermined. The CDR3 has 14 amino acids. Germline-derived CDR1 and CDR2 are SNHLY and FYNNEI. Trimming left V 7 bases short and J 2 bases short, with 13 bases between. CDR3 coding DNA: TGTGCCAGCATCGGGCTAGTCCCCACAGATACGCAGTATTTT. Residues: CASIGLVPTDTQYF.

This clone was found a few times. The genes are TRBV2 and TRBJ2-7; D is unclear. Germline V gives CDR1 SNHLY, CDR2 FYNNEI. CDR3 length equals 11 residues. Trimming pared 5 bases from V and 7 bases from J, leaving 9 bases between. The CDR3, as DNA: TGTGCCAGCAGTTCTCTCGGGGAGCAGTACTTC. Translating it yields CASSSLGEQYF. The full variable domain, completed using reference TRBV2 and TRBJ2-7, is EPEVTQTPSHQVTQMGQEVILRCVPISNHLYFYWYRQILGQKVEFLVSFYNNEISEKSEIFDDQFSVERPDGSNFTLKIRSTKLEDSAMYFCASSSLGEQYFGPGTRLTVT.

In nucleotides, the CDR3 is TGCGCCAGCAGTGAGGCGCTAGCAGGCACAGATACGCAGTATTTT. Protein: CASSEALAGTDTQYF. This sequence joins TRBV10-1 and TRBJ2-3; D possibly corresponds to TRBD2 (5 bases). V dropped 2 bases and J dropped 1 base, with 10 bases sitting between them. CDR1 is WNHNN, CDR2 SYGVQD, per germline (reference sequence). The CDR3 has 15 amino acids.

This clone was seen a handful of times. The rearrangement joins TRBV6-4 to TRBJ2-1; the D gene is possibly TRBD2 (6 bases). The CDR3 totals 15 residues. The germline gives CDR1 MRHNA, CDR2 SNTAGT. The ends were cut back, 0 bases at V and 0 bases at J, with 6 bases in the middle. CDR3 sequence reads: CASSDSAGSYNEQFF. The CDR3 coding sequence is TGTGCCAGCAGTGACTCAGCGGGCTCCTACAATGAGCAGTTCTTC.

The CDR3 coding sequence is TGTGCCAGCAGTACCACACAGACGATTGCCAGAGCTTTCTTT. It encodes CASSTTQTIARAFF. The chain carries TRBV27 and TRBJ1-1; D unresolved. V lost 5 bases and J 10 bases, leaving 20 bases between the germline ends. The CDR3 sequence is 14 residues long. CDR1 is MNHEY, CDR2 SMNVEV, per germline (reference sequence).

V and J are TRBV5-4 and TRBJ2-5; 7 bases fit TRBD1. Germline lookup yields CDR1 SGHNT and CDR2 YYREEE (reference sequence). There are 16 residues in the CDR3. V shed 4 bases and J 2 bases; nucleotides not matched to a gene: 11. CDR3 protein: CASSVEIGTAQETQYF. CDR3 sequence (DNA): TGTGCCAGCAGCGTGGAGATCGGGACAGCTCAAGAGACCCAGTACTTC.

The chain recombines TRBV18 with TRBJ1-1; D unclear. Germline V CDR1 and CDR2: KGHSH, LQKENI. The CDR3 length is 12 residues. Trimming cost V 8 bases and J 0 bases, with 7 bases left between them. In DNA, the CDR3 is TGTGCCAGCCAGAGCATGAACACTGAAGCTTTCTTT. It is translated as CASQSMNTEAFF.

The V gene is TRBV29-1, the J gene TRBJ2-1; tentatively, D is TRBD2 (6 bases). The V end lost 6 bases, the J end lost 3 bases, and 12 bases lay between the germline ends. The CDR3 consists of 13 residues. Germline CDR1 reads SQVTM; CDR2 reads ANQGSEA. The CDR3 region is CSVAGVRYNEQFF. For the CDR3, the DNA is TGCAGCGTAGCGGGTGTCCGCTACAATGAGCAGTTCTTC.

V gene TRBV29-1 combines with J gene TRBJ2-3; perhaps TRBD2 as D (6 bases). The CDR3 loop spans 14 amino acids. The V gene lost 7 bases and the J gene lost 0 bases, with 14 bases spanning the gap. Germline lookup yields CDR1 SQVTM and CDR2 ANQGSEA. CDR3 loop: CSAHGRGSTDTQYF. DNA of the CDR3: TGCAGCGCCCATGGGCGGGGTAGCACAGATACGCAGTATTTT.

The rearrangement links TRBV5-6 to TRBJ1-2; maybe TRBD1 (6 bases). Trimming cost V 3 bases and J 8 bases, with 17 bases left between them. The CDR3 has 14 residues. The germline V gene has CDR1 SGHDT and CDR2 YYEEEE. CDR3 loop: CASSSVQGSGGYTF. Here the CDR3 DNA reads TGTGCCAGCAGCTCGGTACAGGGATCTGGCGGCTACACCTTC.

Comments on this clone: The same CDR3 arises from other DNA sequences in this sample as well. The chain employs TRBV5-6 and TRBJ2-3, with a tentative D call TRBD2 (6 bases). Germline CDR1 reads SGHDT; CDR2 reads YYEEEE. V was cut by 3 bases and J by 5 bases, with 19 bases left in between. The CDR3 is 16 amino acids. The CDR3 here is CASSSGSGLARDTQYF. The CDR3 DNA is TGTGCCAGCAGCTCCGGTTCGGGGCTAGCGAGAGATACGCAGTATTTT.